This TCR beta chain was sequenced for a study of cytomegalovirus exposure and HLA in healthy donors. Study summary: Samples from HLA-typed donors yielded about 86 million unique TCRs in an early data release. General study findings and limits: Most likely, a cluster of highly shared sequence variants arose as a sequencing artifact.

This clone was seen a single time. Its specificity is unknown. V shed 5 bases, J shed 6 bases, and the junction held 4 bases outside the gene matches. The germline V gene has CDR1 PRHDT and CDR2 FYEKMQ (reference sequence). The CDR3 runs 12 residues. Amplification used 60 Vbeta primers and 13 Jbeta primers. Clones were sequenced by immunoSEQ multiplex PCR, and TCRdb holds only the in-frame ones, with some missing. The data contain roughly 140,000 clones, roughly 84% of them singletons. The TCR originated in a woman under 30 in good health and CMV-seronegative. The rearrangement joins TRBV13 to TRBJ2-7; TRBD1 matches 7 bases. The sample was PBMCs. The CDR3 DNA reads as TGTGCCAGCAGCATAAGGGACAGCGAGCAGTACTTC. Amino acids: CASSIRDSEQYF.